This is a list of T cell receptor beta chains from one sample in a study of CD4 T cells in relation to SARS-CoV-2 and coronaviruses. Data came from immunoSEQ multiplex PCR; TCRdb stores just in-frame clones and leaves some out. The repertoire holds about 36,000 clones, with over 60% as singletons. Their antigens are not known. The material sequenced was memory CD4+ T cells from PBMCs, cultured in vitro. These receptors were obtained from an adult with COVID-19. The conserved cysteine and the conserved F or W are not part of the CDR3 here. Rows give clone size only sometimes, using once, few, many, or a class for an expanded clone.

TRBJ2-1	TRBV5-3	once	ARSSRNSRIALPYNEQF
TRBJ2-7	TRBV2	-	ASRGTSGNYEQY
TRBJ2-1	TRBV5-1	-	ASSLDRTNEQF
TRBJ1-4	TRBV28	-	ASSLPIGANEKLF
TRBJ1-4	TRBV28	-	ASSPGTFNEKLF
TRBJ2-2	TRBV4-1	-	ASSRGQGGLAGVAGELF
TRBJ1-4	TRBV2	-	ASRESTSTNEKLF
TRBJ2-1	TRBV25-1	-	ASSDSGQREF
TRBJ2-5	TRBV24-1	-	ATSDLRGGRARETQY
TRBJ2-1	TRBV7-9	few	ASSPITLYNEQF
TRBJ2-3	TRBV4-2	-	ASSQVVSGGSTDTQY
TRBJ1-1	TRBV18	-	ASSPQAGGAPSEAF
TRBJ1-5	TRBV28	-	ASSFEGTASPDTHY
TRBJ2-3	TRBV27	-	ASSISGGRDTQY
TRBJ2-7	TRBV19	-	ASSIFDGHEQY
TRBJ2-1	TRBV24-1	-	ATSEFNEQF
TRBJ2-2	TRBV7-6	-	ASSLRQTNTGELF
TRBJ2-2	TRBV24-1	-	ATSDSGVLAGVGGELF
TRBJ2-7	TRBV5-5	once	ASSFILAGERYEQY
TRBJ2-3	TRBV7-2	few	ASSFGGSGADTQY
TRBJ2-3	TRBV7-2	-	ASSFVASGDTQY
TRBJ2-3	TRBV7-9	few	ASKFAGIDTQY
TRBJ2-7	TRBV11-2	-	ASSLVPSGLPGRGEQY
TRBJ2-2	TRBV7-2	few	ASSLGVNFGAGELF
TRBJ2-2	TRBV7-9	few	ASSLDQGAFGTGELF
TRBJ2-3	TRBV19	-	ASSMTSGTTDTQY
TRBJ2-7	TRBV4-2	-	ASSQGDIGRYEQY
TRBJ1-2	TRBV7-9	-	ASSLGQALRGYT
TRBJ1-2	TRBV28	-	ASISTGSYGYT
TRBJ2-1	TRBV3-1/TRBV3-2	-	ASSLGGGGDSYNEQF
TRBJ2-1	TRBV11-3	-	ASSLRGQAAGGEQF
TRBJ2-5	TRBV10-3	few	AISGHGQETQY
TRBJ2-3	TRBV5-5	-	ASSLDIGADTQY
TRBJ2-5	TRBV3-1/TRBV3-2	-	ASSQGFKGRETQY
TRBJ2-3	TRBV7-2	-	ASSLPLSAGVWSTDTQY
TRBJ2-7	TRBV6-2/TRBV6-3	once	ASSYTAFYEQY
TRBJ2-7	TRBV6-4	-	ASSVGPKGTYEQY
TRBJ2-1	TRBV11-1	few	ASSLRFGGTYNEQF
TRBJ2-5	TRBV30	-	AWSVHESGRKETQY
TRBJ2-5	TRBV3-1/TRBV3-2	-	ASSTWGEETQY
TRBJ1-1	TRBV19	few	ASKEGAAF
TRBJ2-5	TRBV19	once	ASSIISGAYQETQY
TRBJ2-2	TRBV28	once	ASSPSSGQGYTGELF
TRBJ1-1	TRBV28	-	ASSSGQGNTEAF
TRBJ2-1	TRBV28	-	ASSRLGLDYNEQF
TRBJ1-1	TRBV27	few	ASSLSNGGATEAF
TRBJ2-7	TRBV5-4	-	ASSKKTGELHEQY
TRBJ2-1	TRBV4-1	-	ASSQSRNREQF
TRBJ2-3	TRBV19	-	ASRHRAARDDTQY